One and the same sample provided the 28 T cell receptor beta chains below, sequenced in a study of cytomegalovirus exposure and HLA in healthy donors. The study ran its PCR with 60 Vbeta and 13 Jbeta primers. The assay was immunoSEQ multiplex PCR, and TCRdb's table has in-frame clones only and misses some. The table lists about 130,000 clones, more than 65% of them singletons. Input material: PBMCs. Receptor source: a man between 18 and 35 years old in good health and CMV-seropositive.

This rearrangement joins TRBV5-1 to TRBJ2-5; the D gene is possibly TRBD1 (7 bases). V was clipped by 5 bases and J by 5 bases, with 31 bases between them. This CDR3 region has 19 residues. CDR1 is SGHRS, CDR2 YFSETQ, per germline. CDR3 loop: CASRVSGSGRGERYETQYF. The CDR3 DNA sequence: TGCGCCAGCAGGGTTAGCGGCAGCGGCAGGGGGGAACGTTATGAGACCCAGTACTTC.

V gene TRBV7-9 combines with J gene TRBJ1-2; no reliable D call. Trimming pared 5 bases from V and 10 bases from J, leaving 14 bases between. This CDR3 is 12 amino acids long. In germline, CDR1 is SEHNR, CDR2 FQNEAQ (reference sequence). CDR3 nucleotides: TGTGCCAGCAGCACAGTACAGTCCAACTACACCTTC. This codes for CASSTVQSNYTF.

This rearrangement joins TRBV5-6 to TRBJ1-2; 11 nucleotides align to TRBD1. This CDR3 has 15 amino acids. CDR1 and CDR2 (germline): SGHDT, YYEEEE. The ends lost 3 bases at V and 7 bases at J; junction bases unmatched: 8. The CDR3 DNA reads as TGTGCCAGCAGCTGGACAGGGGGCGAAGGTCGTGGCTACACCTTC. Protein sequence: CASSWTGGEGRGYTF.

The J gene is TRBJ2-2, the V gene TRBV2, with unresolved D. The length of the CDR3 is 14 residues. The germline CDR1 and CDR2 sequences are SNHLY and FYNNEI. Trimming took 6 bases from V and 5 from J, leaving 13 bases between them. The CDR3 loop is CASRYNRNTGELFF. For the CDR3, the DNA is TGTGCCAGCAGATATAACAGAAATACCGGGGAGCTGTTTTTT.

J is TRBJ1-1 and V is TRBV29-1; D perhaps matches TRBD1 (5 bases). The CDR3 is 13 amino acids. Trimming cost V 6 bases and J 8 bases, with 19 bases left between them. Germline loops: CDR1 SQVTM, CDR2 ANQGSEA. The CDR3 DNA is TGCAGCGTCGTTGCCCCGGGGGAGGGGGAAGCTTTCTTT. This encodes CSVVAPGEGEAFF.

A remark on this clone: The conserved phenylalanine or tryptophan is not found at the CDR3 terminus, so this likely reflects a read error. The rearrangement joins TRBV6-1 to TRBJ1-2; 9 nucleotides line up with TRBD1. Germline V gene sequence: CDR1 MNHNS, CDR2 SASEGT. The CDR3 is made up of 17 amino acids. V lost 0 bases, J lost 7 bases, and 12 bases stayed unmatched. CDR3 amino acids: CASSEALSGQGSSGYTL. The CDR3 region has the DNA TGTGCCAGCAGTGAAGCGTTGTCGGGACAGGGTTCTAGTGGCTACACCCTC.

The rearrangement joins TRBV10-1 to TRBJ2-5; TRBD1 matches at 8 bases. The CDR3 has 13 amino acids. Trimming took 0 bases from V and 11 from J; bases not matched to a gene: 5. The germline V gene has CDR1 WNHNN and CDR2 SYGVQD (reference sequence). The CDR3 protein is CASSESGTGQQYF. The CDR3 DNA follows: TGCGCCAGCAGTGAGTCCGGGACAGGCCAGCAGTACTTC.

The chain combines TRBV19 with TRBJ1-1; 7 bases line up with TRBD1. Germline V gene data show CDR1 as LNHDA and CDR2 as SQIVND (reference sequence). The J segment lost 1 base and the V segment lost 1 base, leaving 15 bases of the junction unmatched. The CDR3 has 19 amino acids. DNA for the CDR3: TGTGCCAGTAGTATAGCGAGGACAGGCCTATCGAAAGAGAACACTGAAGCTTTCTTT. It encodes CASSIARTGLSKENTEAFF.

This clone was recorded only once. CDR3 residues: CASSQGASSYEQYF. Written as DNA, the CDR3 is TGCGCCAGCAGCCAAGGTGCGAGCTCCTACGAGCAGTACTTC. The chain couples TRBV4-3 to TRBJ2-7; the D is unclear. Germline V gives CDR1 LGHNA, CDR2 YSLEER. Between the trimmed V and J ends, which lost 1 base and 0 bases, there was a span of 7 bases. The CDR3 totals 14 residues.

CDR3 loop: CAISQGTANTGELFF. The CDR3 DNA is TGTGCCATCAGCCAGGGGACCGCGAACACCGGGGAGCTGTTTTTT. The J gene is TRBJ2-2, the V gene TRBV10-3, with D possibly being TRBD1 (6 bases). Germline lookup yields CDR1 ENHRY and CDR2 SYGVKD. The V gene lost 6 bases and the J gene lost 0 bases, with 11 bases spanning the gap. The CDR3 runs to 15 residues.

The chain joins TRBV2 to TRBJ2-3; tentative D call: TRBD2 (6 bases). The CDR3 contains 14 residues. Germline V CDR1 and CDR2: SNHLY, FYNNEI. Trimming took off 5 bases at V and 5 bases at J, with 14 bases between the two ends. The CDR3 protein is CASSSDLGGDTQYF. For the CDR3, the DNA is TGTGCCAGCAGTAGTGATCTCGGGGGAGATACGCAGTATTTT.

V is TRBV19 and J is TRBJ1-5; 8 bases align to TRBD1. Germline trimming cut 6 bases from V and 9 bases from J; bases unmatched to any gene: 13. This CDR3 has 15 amino acids. The germline CDR1 and CDR2 sequences are LNHDA and SQIVND (reference sequence). CDR3 in amino acids: CASRPPGTGFRPQHF. The DNA for the CDR3 is TGTGCCAGTAGGCCCCCCGGGACAGGCTTTAGGCCCCAGCATTTT.

CDR3 in DNA: TGTGCCAGCAGCTTAACAGGACCTTCACCCCTCCACTTT. It codes for CASSLTGPSPLHF. The chain combines TRBV7-6 with TRBJ1-6; maybe TRBD1 (5 bases). Germline values: CDR1 SGHVS, CDR2 FNYEAQ. V was pared by 2 bases and J by 9 bases, with 8 bases between. The CDR3 loop spans 13 amino acids.

Turning to this clone: In the same sample, other DNA sequences code for this CDR3. The rearrangement links TRBV7-6 to TRBJ2-7, with D unclear. This CDR3 region has 12 residues. Deletions cut 0 bases from V and 6 bases from J, with 6 bases between. Germline V lookup: CDR1 SGHVS, CDR2 FNYEAQ. The CDR3 spells CASSLAGSEQYF. CDR3 in DNA: TGTGCCAGCAGCTTAGCCGGTAGCGAGCAGTACTTC.

The V call is TRBV7-6, the J call TRBJ1-4, with D maybe TRBD1 (5 bases). Trimming removed 5 bases from V and 6 bases from J, with 16 bases in between. Looked up from germline, CDR1 is SGHVS and CDR2 is FNYEAQ. CDR3 length: 15 residues. The CDR3 region is CASSPTVSRDEKLFF. As DNA, the CDR3 is TGTGCCAGCAGCCCTACTGTCAGCAGGGATGAAAAACTGTTTTTT.

V is TRBV6-1 and J is TRBJ2-7; D possibly corresponds to TRBD1 (5 bases). The germline V gene has CDR1 MNHNS and CDR2 SASEGT. V lost 6 bases and J lost 0, with 15 bases in between. There are 15 residues in the CDR3. CDR3 sequence reads: CASSRVAGLSYEQYF. CDR3 DNA: TGTGCCAGCAGCCGAGTGGCAGGGCTCTCCTACGAGCAGTACTTC.

This sequence joins TRBV11-2 and TRBJ1-1; weak D call: TRBD1 (5 bases). V shed 5 bases and J shed 4 bases, with 11 bases lying between them. Germline V gene data show CDR1 as SGHAT and CDR2 as FQNNGV. This CDR3 has 13 amino acids. The CDR3 region has the DNA TGTGCCAGCAGCCCCAAGGGGCCCACTGAAGCTTTCTTT. Translation gives CASSPKGPTEAFF.

The chain carries TRBV5-6 and TRBJ2-7, with D possibly being TRBD2 (5 bases). The length of the CDR3 is 13 residues. Germline V CDR1 and CDR2: SGHDT, YYEEEE. The V end lost 7 bases, the J end lost 0 bases, and 11 bases lay between the germline ends. The CDR3 spells CASLSSYSYEQYF. In DNA, the CDR3 is TGTGCCAGCCTGTCTAGCTACTCCTACGAGCAGTACTTC.

The J gene is TRBJ2-7, the V gene TRBV18; D not resolved. The CDR3 sequence is 12 residues long. The germline V and J ends were trimmed by 2 bases and 3 bases, with 5 bases remaining between them. The germline V gene encodes CDR1 KGHSH and CDR2 LQKENI. The CDR3 loop is CASSPTSYEQYF. The CDR3 bases are TGTGCCAGCTCACCAACGAGCTACGAGCAGTACTTC.

Of note for this clone: Other DNA sequences of this sample code for an identical CDR3. This sequence joins TRBV4-3 and TRBJ1-5, with D perhaps TRBD1 (6 bases). Germline CDR1 LGHNA, CDR2 YSLEER. V was pared by 0 bases and J by 2 bases, with 8 bases between. There are 15 residues in the CDR3. CDR3 sequence: CASSQDSGGNQPQHF. DNA of the CDR3: TGCGCCAGCAGCCAAGACTCAGGGGGCAATCAGCCCCAGCATTTT.

A few counts support this clone. The chain joins TRBV6-5 to TRBJ2-7; 9 bases fit TRBD1. J was trimmed by 1 base and V by 0 bases; bases with no gene match: 1. This CDR3 is 15 amino acids long. Germline V gives CDR1 MNHEY, CDR2 SVGAGI. In DNA, the CDR3 is TGTGCCAGCAGTTACTCGACAGGGGGGTCCTACGAGCAGTACTTC. Its protein is CASSYSTGGSYEQYF.

The gene calls are TRBV7-2 and TRBJ2-1; TRBD2 matches at 10 bases. Germline loops: CDR1 SGHTA, CDR2 FQGNSA. V dropped 5 bases and J dropped 3; count of bases not matched to a gene: 4. The CDR3 loop spans 15 amino acids. The CDR3 region has the DNA TGTGCCAGCAGCGTGCGGACTAGCGGCTACAATGAGCAGTTCTTC. This codes for CASSVRTSGYNEQFF.

This chain links TRBV6-6 with TRBJ2-1; 8 bases align to TRBD2. The CDR3 runs to 16 residues. The ends lost 6 bases at V and 4 bases at J; junction bases unmatched: 11. The V gene's germline CDR1 is MNHNY and CDR2 SVGAGI (reference sequence). CDR3 protein: CASSPGAGVQYNEQFF. For the CDR3, the DNA is TGTGCCAGCAGCCCGGGAGCGGGGGTGCAATACAATGAGCAGTTCTTC.

By proportion, this clone is medium-sized. The sample has other DNA sequences that encode this CDR3 too. The rearrangement uses TRBV19 and TRBJ1-5; possible D gene TRBD1, 6 bases. V shed 9 bases and J shed 0 bases, with 21 bases lying between them. CDR1 LNHDA and CDR2 SQIVND come from the germline V gene (reference sequence). The CDR3 loop spans 17 amino acids. CDR3 residues: CASGRGMTDYSNQPQHF. The CDR3, as DNA: TGTGCCAGCGGGAGGGGGATGACGGACTATAGCAATCAGCCCCAGCATTTT.

The chain joins TRBV5-6 to TRBJ2-7, with TRBD2 matching over 8 bases. CDR3 length: 16 residues. From germline, CDR1 is SGHDT and CDR2 YYEEEE. V gave up 1 base and J gave up 2 bases; unmatched junction bases: 8. CDR3 bases: TGTGCCAGCAGCTTGTTAGCTAGCGGGTGGACCTACGAGCAGTACTTC. Its translation is CASSLLASGWTYEQYF.

The rearrangement links TRBV30 to TRBJ1-6; possibly TRBD1 for D (5 bases). V lost 0 bases, J lost 1 base, and 13 bases lay in between. The CDR3 length is 17 residues. Per germline, CDR1 GTSNPN and CDR2 SVGIG (reference sequence). The CDR3 DNA sequence: TGTGCCTGGAGTGTACCGACTGGGGGGTCCTATAATTCACCCCTCCACTTT. It is translated as CAWSVPTGGSYNSPLHF.

The chain recombines TRBV7-9 with TRBJ1-3, with D possibly TRBD1 on 5 matching bases. Germline CDR1 and CDR2: SEHNR and FQNEAQ (reference sequence). The V and J ends lost 2 bases and 2 bases respectively, with 10 bases between them. There are 15 residues in the CDR3. This chain's CDR3 is CASSLQRGAGNTIYF. The CDR3 coding sequence is TGTGCCAGCAGCTTACAGCGGGGGGCTGGAAACACCATATATTTT.

This clone was observed once. The V gene is TRBV11-2, the J gene TRBJ2-1; 8 positions match TRBD1. This CDR3 contains 15 residues. The V gene's germline CDR1 is SGHAT and CDR2 FQNNGV. Trimming removed 1 base from V and 6 bases from J; junction bases left unmatched: 5. CDR3 residues: CASSLGTGSGNEQFF. The CDR3 nucleotides are TGTGCCAGCAGCTTAGGGACAGGGTCCGGCAATGAGCAGTTCTTC.